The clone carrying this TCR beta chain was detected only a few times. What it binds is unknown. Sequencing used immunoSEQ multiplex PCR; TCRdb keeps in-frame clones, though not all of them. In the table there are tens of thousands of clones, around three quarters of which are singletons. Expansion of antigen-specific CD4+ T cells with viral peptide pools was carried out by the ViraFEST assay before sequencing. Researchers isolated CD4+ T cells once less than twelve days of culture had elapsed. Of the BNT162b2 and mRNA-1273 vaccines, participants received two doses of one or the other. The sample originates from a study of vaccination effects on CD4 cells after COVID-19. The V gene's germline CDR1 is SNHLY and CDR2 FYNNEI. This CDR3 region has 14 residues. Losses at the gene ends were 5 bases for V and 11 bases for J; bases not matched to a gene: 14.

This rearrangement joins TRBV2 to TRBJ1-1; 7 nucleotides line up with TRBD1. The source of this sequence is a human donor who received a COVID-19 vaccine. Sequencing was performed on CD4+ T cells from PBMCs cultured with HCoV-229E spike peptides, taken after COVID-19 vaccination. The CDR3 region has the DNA TGTGCCAGCAGTAAGGGACAGAGGATTGGTGGGGCTTTCTTT. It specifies CASSKGQRIGGAFF.